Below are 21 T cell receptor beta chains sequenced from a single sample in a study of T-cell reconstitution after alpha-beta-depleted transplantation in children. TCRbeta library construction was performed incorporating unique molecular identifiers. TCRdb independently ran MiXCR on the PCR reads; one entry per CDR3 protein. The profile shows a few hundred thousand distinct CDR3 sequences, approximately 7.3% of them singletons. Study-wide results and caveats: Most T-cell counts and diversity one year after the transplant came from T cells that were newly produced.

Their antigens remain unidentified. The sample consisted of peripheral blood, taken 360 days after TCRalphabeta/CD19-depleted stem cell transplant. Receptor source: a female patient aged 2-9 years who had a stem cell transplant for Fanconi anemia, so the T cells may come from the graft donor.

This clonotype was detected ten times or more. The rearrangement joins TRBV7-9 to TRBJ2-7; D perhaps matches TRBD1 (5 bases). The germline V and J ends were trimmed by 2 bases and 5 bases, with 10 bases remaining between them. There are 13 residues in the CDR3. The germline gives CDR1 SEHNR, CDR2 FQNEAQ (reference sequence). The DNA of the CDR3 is TGTGCCAGCAGCTTAAGGGGTCAGGACGAGCAGTACTTC. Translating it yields CASSLRGQDEQYF.

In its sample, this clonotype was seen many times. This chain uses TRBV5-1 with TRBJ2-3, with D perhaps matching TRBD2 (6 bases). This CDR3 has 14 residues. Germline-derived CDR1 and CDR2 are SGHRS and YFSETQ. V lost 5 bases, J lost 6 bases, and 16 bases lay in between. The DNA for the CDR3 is TGCGCCAGCAGTCATAGCGGAAGCGCGGATACGCAGTATTTT. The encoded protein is CASSHSGSADTQYF.

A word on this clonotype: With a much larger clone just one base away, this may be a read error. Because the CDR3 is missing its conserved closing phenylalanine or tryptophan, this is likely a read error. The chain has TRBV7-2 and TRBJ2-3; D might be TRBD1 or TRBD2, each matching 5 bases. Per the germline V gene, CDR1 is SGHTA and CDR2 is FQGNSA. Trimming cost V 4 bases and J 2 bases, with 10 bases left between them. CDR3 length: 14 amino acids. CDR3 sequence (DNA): TGTGCCAGCAGCTGGGACGGGACCACAGATACGCAGTATTTG. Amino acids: CASSWDGTTDTQYL.

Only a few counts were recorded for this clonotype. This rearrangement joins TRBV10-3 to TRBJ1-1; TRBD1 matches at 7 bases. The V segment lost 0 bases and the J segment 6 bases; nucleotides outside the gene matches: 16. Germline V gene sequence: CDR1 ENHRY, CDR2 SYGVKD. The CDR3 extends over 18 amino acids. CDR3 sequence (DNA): TGTGCCATCAGTGAGTCGACAGGGACCGCCAGGGTCATCGCTGAAGCTTTCTTT. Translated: CAISESTGTARVIAEAFF.

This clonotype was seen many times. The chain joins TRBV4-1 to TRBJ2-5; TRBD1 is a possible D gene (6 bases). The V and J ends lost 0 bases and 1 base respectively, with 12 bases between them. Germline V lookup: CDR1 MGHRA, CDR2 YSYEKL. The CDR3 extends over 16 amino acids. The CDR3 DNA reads TGCGCCAGCAGCCAAGACTTGATGGACAGCCAAGAGACCCAGTACTTC. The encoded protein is CASSQDLMDSQETQYF.

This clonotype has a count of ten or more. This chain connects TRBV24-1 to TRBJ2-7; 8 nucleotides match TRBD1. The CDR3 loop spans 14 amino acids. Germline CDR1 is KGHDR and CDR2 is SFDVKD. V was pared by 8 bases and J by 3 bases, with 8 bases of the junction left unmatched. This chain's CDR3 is CATKPAGQGYEQYF. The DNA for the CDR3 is TGTGCCACCAAGCCAGCTGGACAGGGCTACGAGCAGTACTTC.

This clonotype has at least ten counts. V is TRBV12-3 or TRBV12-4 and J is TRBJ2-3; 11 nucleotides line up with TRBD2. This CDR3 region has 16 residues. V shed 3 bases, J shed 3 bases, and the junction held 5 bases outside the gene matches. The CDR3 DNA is TGTGCCAGCAGTTTGACTAGCGGGATATGGACAGATACGCAGTATTTT. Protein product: CASSLTSGIWTDTQYF.

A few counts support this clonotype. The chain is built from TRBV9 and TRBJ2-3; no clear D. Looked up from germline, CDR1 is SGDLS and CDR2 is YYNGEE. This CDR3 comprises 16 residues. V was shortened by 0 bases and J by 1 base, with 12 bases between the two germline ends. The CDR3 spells CASSVDAPWGTDTQYF. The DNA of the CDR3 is TGTGCCAGCAGCGTAGACGCGCCGTGGGGCACAGATACGCAGTATTTT.

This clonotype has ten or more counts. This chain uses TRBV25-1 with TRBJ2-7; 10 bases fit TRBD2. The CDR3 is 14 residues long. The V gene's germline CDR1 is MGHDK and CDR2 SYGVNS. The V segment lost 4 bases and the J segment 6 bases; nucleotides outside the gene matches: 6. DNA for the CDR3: TGTGCCAGCAGTGTCAGCGGGGGGGCTGGCGAGCAGTACTTC. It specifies CASSVSGGAGEQYF.

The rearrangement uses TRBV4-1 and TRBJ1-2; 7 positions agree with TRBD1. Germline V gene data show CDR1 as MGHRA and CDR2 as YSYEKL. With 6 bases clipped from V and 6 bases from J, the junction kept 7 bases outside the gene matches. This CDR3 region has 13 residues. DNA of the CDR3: TGCGCCAGCAGTCCGGACAGGAGGAATGGCTACACCTTC. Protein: CASSPDRRNGYTF.

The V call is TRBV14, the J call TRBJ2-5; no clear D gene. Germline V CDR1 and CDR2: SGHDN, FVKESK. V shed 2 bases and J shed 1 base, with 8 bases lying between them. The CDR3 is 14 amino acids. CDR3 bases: TGTGCCAGCAGCCAAAGGCAGGCCCAAGAGACCCAGTACTTC. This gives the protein CASSQRQAQETQYF.

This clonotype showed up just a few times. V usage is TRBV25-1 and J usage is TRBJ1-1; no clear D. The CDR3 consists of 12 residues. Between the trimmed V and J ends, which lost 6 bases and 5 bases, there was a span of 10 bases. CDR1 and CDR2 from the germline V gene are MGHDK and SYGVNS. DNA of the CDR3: TGTGCCAGCAGCGGGGTTCGTACTGAAGCTTTCTTT. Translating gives CASSGVRTEAFF.

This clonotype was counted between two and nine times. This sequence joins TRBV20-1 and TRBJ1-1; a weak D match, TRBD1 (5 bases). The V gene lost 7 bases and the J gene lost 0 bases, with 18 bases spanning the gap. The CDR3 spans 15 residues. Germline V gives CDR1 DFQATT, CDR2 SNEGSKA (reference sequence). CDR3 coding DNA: TGCAGTGGAGCGAATGTCGGGGGTCTGAACACTGAAGCTTTCTTT. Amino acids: CSGANVGGLNTEAFF.

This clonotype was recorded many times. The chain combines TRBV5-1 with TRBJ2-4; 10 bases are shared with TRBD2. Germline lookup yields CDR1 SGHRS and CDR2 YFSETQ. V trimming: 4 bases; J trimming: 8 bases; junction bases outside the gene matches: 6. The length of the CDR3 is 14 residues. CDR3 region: CASSSSGGRHIQYF. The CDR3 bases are TGCGCCAGCAGCAGTAGCGGGGGGCGACACATTCAGTACTTC.

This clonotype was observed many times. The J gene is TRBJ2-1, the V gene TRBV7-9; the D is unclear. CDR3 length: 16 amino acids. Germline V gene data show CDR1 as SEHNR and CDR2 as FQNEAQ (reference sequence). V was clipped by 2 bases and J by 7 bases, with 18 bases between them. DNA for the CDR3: TGTGCCAGCAGCTTATATATGGGTTCCTTAGAGAATGAGCAGTTCTTC. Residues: CASSLYMGSLENEQFF.

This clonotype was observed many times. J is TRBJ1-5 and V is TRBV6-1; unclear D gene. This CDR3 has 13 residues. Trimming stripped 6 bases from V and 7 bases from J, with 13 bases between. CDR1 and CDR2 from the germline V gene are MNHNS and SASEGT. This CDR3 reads CASRNRAGQPQHF. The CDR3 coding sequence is TGTGCCAGCAGGAACCGGGCGGGCCAGCCCCAGCATTTT.

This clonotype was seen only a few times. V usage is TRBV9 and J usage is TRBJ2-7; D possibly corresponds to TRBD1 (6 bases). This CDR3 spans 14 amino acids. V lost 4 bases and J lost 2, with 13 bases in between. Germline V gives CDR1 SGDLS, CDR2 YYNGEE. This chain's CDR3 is CASSPTGFAYEQYF. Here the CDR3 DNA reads TGTGCCAGCAGCCCGACAGGTTTTGCCTACGAGCAGTACTTC.

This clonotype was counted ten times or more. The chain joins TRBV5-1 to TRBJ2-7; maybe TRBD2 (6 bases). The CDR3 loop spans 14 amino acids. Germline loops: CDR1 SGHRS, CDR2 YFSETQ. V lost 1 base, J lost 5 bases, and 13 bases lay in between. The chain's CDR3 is CASSLRGLADEQYF. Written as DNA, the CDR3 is TGCGCCAGCAGCTTGCGGGGGTTAGCCGACGAGCAGTACTTC.

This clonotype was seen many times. The CDR3 spells CASTASLGRENYEQYF. In DNA, the CDR3 is TGTGCCAGCACTGCCTCCTTGGGGAGGGAAAACTACGAGCAGTACTTC. The chain combines TRBV12-3 or TRBV12-4 with TRBJ2-7; 7 nucleotides match TRBD2. After removal of 7 bases from V and 3 bases from J, the junction contained 15 bases not matched to a gene. The CDR3 spans 16 residues.

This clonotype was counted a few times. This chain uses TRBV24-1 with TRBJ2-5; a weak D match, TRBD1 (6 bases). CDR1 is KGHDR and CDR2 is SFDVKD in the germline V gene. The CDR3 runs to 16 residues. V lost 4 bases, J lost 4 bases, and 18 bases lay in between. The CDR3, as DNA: TGTGCCACCAGTGAGGGTGGGTCCACAGGGCGAGAGACCCAGTACTTC. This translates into CATSEGGSTGRETQYF.

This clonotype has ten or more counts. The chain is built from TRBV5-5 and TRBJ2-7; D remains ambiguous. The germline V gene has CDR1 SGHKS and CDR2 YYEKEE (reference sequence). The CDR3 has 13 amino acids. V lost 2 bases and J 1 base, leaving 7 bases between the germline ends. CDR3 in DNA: TGTGCCAGCAGCTTAGACCCGTCCTACGAGCAGTACGTC. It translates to CASSLDPSYEQYV.